A single sample is the source of the 2 T cell receptor beta chains below, sequenced in a study of blood T cell repertoires in COVID-19. The repertoire was sequenced with immunoSEQ multiplex PCR; TCRdb's copy has only in-frame clones and lacks some. The repertoire consists of under 130,000 clones, with around 87% occurring once and the leading ten covering 32%. What was sequenced was peripheral blood. Receptors originate from a woman older than 75 with acute or convalescent COVID-19.

This chain connects TRBV18 to TRBJ1-4; unclear D gene. Trimming left V 3 bases short and J 5 bases short, with 10 bases between. Germline loops: CDR1 KGHSH, CDR2 LQKENI. CDR3 length equals 14 residues. CDR3 in DNA: TGTGCCAGCTCACCGTGGCAGCGAAATGAAAAACTGTTTTTT. Protein: CASSPWQRNEKLFF.

This rearrangement joins TRBV10-1 to TRBJ2-7; D remains ambiguous. The CDR3 runs 11 residues. Germline CDR1 reads WNHNN; CDR2 reads SYGVQD (reference sequence). V gave up 6 bases and J gave up 5 bases, with 8 bases separating them. The CDR3 region is CASSRDNEQYF. CDR3 in DNA: TGCGCCAGCAGCCGAGACAACGAGCAGTACTTC.